One TCR beta chain is described in this entry. Its matching antigen is unknown. CDR1 is SGHNT, CDR2 YYREEE, per germline (reference sequence). The CDR3 totals 14 residues. It was with 60 Vbeta and 13 Jbeta primers that the PCR ran. Assay used: immunoSEQ multiplex PCR; TCRdb lists only in-frame clones, some missing. The sample has about 140,000 clones; roughly four fifths are singletons. These data are taken from a study of cytomegalovirus exposure and HLA in healthy donors. Study conclusions and caveats: Investigators reported some 150 TCR beta chains as tied to cytomegalovirus. Rarity characterized most TCR sequences, yet some public TCRs appeared in many donors. In a later analysis, TCR association rates varied by HLA locus: DRB1 most, HLA-C fewest.

Sequencing was carried out using PBMCs. The chain combines TRBV5-4 with TRBJ2-5; 10 bases are shared with TRBD1. The DNA end favors TRBJ2-7, so the J call may be wrong. The receptor's source is a man aged 18 to 29 in good health and CMV-seropositive. In DNA form, the CDR3 reads TGTGCCAGCAGCCTAGGGACAGGGGAGGGCGAGCAGTACTTC. Residues: CASSLGTGEGEQYF.